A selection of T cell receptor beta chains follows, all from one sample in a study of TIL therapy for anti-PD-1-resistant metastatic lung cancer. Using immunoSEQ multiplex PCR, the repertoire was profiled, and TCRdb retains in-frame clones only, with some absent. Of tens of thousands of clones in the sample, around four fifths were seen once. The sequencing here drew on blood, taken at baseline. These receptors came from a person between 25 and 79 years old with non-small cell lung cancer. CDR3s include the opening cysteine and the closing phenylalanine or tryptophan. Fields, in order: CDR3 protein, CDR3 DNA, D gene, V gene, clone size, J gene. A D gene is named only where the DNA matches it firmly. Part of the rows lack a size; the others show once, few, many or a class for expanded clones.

CASSFKSDRGQFF	TGCGCCAGCAGCTTTAAATCGGACAGGGGGCAGTTCTTC	TRBD1	TRBV5-1	.	TRBJ2-1
CASTSLGIQPQHF	TGTGCCAGCACGTCGTTGGGGATTCAGCCCCAGCATTTT	.	TRBV28	once	TRBJ1-5
CASRLGLMNTEAFF	TGCGCCAGCAGATTGGGTTTGATGAACACTGAAGCTTTCTTT	.	TRBV4-1	.	TRBJ1-1
CASSLEVGGGQETQYF	TGTGCCAGCAGTTTAGAGGTGGGGGGTGGGCAAGAGACCCAGTACTTC	.	TRBV28	.	TRBJ2-5
CASLGVTNEKLFF	TGTGCCAGTCTAGGGGTGACTAATGAAAAACTGTTTTTT	.	TRBV6-1	.	TRBJ1-4
CASSLGTGWETQYF	TGCGCCAGCAGCTTGGGGACAGGGTGGGAGACCCAGTACTTC	TRBD1	TRBV5-1	.	TRBJ2-5
CASRIQGSYGYTF	TGTGCCAGTAGGATACAGGGTTCCTATGGCTACACCTTC	.	TRBV19	once	TRBJ1-2
CASSWTSGTSYEQYF	TGTGCCAGCAGTTGGACTAGCGGGACCAGCTACGAGCAGTACTTC	TRBD2	TRBV7-2	.	TRBJ2-7
CASSGHGMGQGTAEQYF	TGTGCCAGCAGCGGACACGGGATGGGACAGGGGACTGCCGAGCAGTACTTC	TRBD1	TRBV9	.	TRBJ2-7
CASSLGEGSPLHF	TGTGCCAGCAGTTTAGGTGAGGGGTCACCCCTCCACTTT	.	TRBV28	few	TRBJ1-6
CASSPTSSNEKLFF	TGTGCCAGCTCACCAACAAGCTCGAATGAAAAACTGTTTTTT	.	TRBV18	.	TRBJ1-4
CSVEDLLRGAGSYTF	TGCAGCGTTGAAGACCTCTTAAGGGGCGCCGGGAGCTACACCTTC	.	TRBV29-1	.	TRBJ1-2
CASSQTETGEAYEQYF	TGCGCCAGCAGCCAAACGGAGACGGGGGAAGCCTACGAGCAGTACTTC	.	TRBV4-1	.	TRBJ2-7
CASTAREYTEAFF	TGTGCCAGCACCGCGAGGGAGTACACTGAAGCTTTCTTT	.	TRBV2	once	TRBJ1-1
CASSDRDRGTNVLTF	TGTGCCAGCAGTGACCGGGACAGGGGAACCAACGTCCTGACTTTC	TRBD1	TRBV2	.	TRBJ2-6
CASSVAGVQGTQYF	TGTGCCAGCAGTGTGGCGGGGGTGCAAGGGACCCAGTACTTC	TRBD2	TRBV2	.	TRBJ2-5
CAISRDRGGYEQYF	TGTGCCATCAGCCGGGACAGGGGAGGATACGAGCAGTACTTC	TRBD1	TRBV10-3	few	TRBJ2-7
CASSQGIGAYNSPLHF	TGCGCCAGCAGCCAAGGTATCGGTGCCTATAATTCACCCCTCCACTTT	.	TRBV4-1	once	TRBJ1-6
CASSGGGREFTDTQYF	TGTGCCAGCAGCGGGGGGGGAAGGGAGTTCACAGATACGCAGTATTTT	TRBD2	TRBV5-8	.	TRBJ2-3
CASSPSDGNQPQHF	TGTGCCAGCAGCCCCTCGGATGGCAATCAGCCCCAGCATTTT	.	TRBV7-9	few	TRBJ1-5
CASSQGLGESYEQYF	TGCGCCAGCAGCCAAGGGTTGGGGGAATCCTACGAGCAGTACTTC	.	TRBV4-1	once	TRBJ2-7
CSFLGNEKLFF	TGCAGTTTTCTGGGGAATGAAAAACTGTTTTTT	.	TRBV29-1	.	TRBJ1-4
CASSLESGPFPSTDTQYF	TGTGCCAGCAGTTTAGAATCCGGACCGTTTCCTAGCACAGATACGCAGTATTTT	.	TRBV27	.	TRBJ2-3
CASSPGQGNYGYTF	TGTGCCAGCAGCCCGGGACAGGGGAACTATGGCTACACCTTC	TRBD1	TRBV5-5	.	TRBJ1-2
CASSPSGGGSPLHF	TGTGCCAGCTCACCATCGGGGGGCGGTTCACCCCTCCACTTT	.	TRBV18	.	TRBJ1-6
CASSLPPQEQFF	TGTGCCAGCAGTTTGCCCCCGCAGGAGCAGTTCTTC	.	TRBV28	.	TRBJ2-1
CASSFRTGGDEQYF	TGTGCCAGTAGTTTCCGGACAGGTGGGGACGAGCAGTACTTC	TRBD1	TRBV19	.	TRBJ2-7
CASSYSGRDPYEQYF	TGTGCCAGCAGTTACTCGGGCAGGGACCCCTACGAGCAGTACTTC	.	TRBV6-6	.	TRBJ2-7
CASRGGSDTEAFF	TGTGCCAGCAGGGGAGGTTCGGACACTGAAGCTTTCTTT	.	TRBV11-3	.	TRBJ1-1
CASSSPGQGPTNEKLFF	TGTGCCAGCAGTTCCCCGGGACAGGGCCCAACTAATGAAAAACTGTTTTTT	TRBD1	TRBV28	.	TRBJ1-4
CASSSYTNNSPLHF	TGTGCCAGCAGTTCCTACACCAATAATTCACCCCTCCACTTT	.	TRBV27	.	TRBJ1-6
CASSLLAGGPGNEQFF	TGTGCCAGCAGCCTACTAGCGGGAGGGCCAGGCAATGAGCAGTTCTTC	TRBD2	TRBV11-3	.	TRBJ2-1
CASSLRDQGGNEQFF	TGTGCCAGCAGCCTCCGGGACCAGGGGGGCAATGAGCAGTTCTTC	.	TRBV11-2	.	TRBJ2-1